This TCR beta chain was sequenced in a study of vaccination effects on CD4 cells after COVID-19. Overall study context: All study participants received two doses of BNT162b2 or mRNA-1273 vaccine. Study findings and constraints: Limitations: small convalescent group and missing early post-infection timepoints. In the late period after vaccination, infection- and vaccine-induced clones contracted markedly.

The CDR3 runs to 14 residues. Trimming at V came to 2 bases and at J to 3 bases, leaving 1 base not matched to a gene. CDR1 and CDR2 (germline): SNHLY, FYNNEI. This clone was seen more than once but under ten times. The target antigen is unknown. Expansion with viral peptide pools was applied to antigen-specific CD4+ T cells by the ViraFEST assay prior to sequencing. The authors isolated CD4+ T cells after 10 days of culture. None of the vaccinated had previously contracted SARS-CoV-2, and their nucleocapsid antibodies tested negative. TCRdb's table, derived via immunoSEQ multiplex PCR, lists solely in-frame clones and lacks some. The data contain 25,000 to 30,000 clones, around 80% of them singletons.

The rearrangement links TRBV2 to TRBJ2-1; 7 bases fit TRBD2. Sequencing was performed on CD4+ T cells from PBMCs cultured with SARS-CoV-2 spike peptides, taken before COVID-19 vaccination. This receptor was identified in a human donor who received a COVID-19 vaccine. CDR3 loop: CASSESSGYNEQFF. The CDR3 DNA reads as TGTGCCAGCAGTGAATCTAGCGGCTACAATGAGCAGTTCTTC.